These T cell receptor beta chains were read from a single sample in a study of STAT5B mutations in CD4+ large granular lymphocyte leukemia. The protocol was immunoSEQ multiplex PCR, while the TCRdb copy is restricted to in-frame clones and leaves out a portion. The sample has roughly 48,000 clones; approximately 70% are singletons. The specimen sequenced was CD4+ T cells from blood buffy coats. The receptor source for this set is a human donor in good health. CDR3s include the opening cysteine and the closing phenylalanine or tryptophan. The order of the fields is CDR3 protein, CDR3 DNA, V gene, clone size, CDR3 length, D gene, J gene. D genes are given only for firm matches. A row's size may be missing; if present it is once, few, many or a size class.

CASSFDRAEKLFF | TGTGCCAGCAGTTTTGACAGAGCGGAAAAACTGTTTTTT | TRBV27 | . | 13 | . | TRBJ1-4
CASSSTGAGNTIYF | TGTGCCAGCAGCTCCACAGGGGCCGGAAACACCATATATTTT | TRBV7-8 | . | 14 | TRBD1 | TRBJ1-3
CAWSVSGYSNQPQHF | TGTGCCTGGAGTGTGTCCGGGTATAGCAATCAGCCCCAGCATTTT | TRBV30 | few | 15 | . | TRBJ1-5
CASSFWAAGANSPLHF | TGTGCCAGCAGCTTCTGGGCGGCAGGAGCGAATTCACCCCTCCACTTT | TRBV5-6 | . | 16 | . | TRBJ1-6
CASSLESPTEAFF | TGCGCCAGCAGCTTGGAAAGTCCCACTGAAGCTTTCTTT | TRBV5-1 | medium-sized | 13 | . | TRBJ1-1
CASSLAFPDRISGNTIYF | TGTGCCAGCAGCTTGGCCTTTCCAGACAGGATCTCTGGAAACACCATATATTTT | TRBV5-5 | . | 18 | . | TRBJ1-3
CASSLVSGGSYEQYF | TGCGCCAGCAGCTTGGTGTCAGGGGGCTCCTACGAGCAGTACTTC | TRBV5-1 | . | 15 | TRBD1 | TRBJ2-7
CASSESRGQDYGYTF | TGTGCCAGCTCAGAGTCGCGGGGTCAGGACTATGGCTACACCTTC | TRBV18 | . | 15 | . | TRBJ1-2
CASSGPASRVQGGHQPQHF | TGCGCCAGCAGCGGTCCCGCTAGCAGGGTACAAGGTGGTCATCAGCCCCAGCATTTT | TRBV5-1 | few | 19 | . | TRBJ1-5
CASSLGGTDTQYF | TGTGCCAGCAGCTTAGGGGGCACAGATACGCAGTATTTT | TRBV7-3 | . | 13 | . | TRBJ2-3
CASSGGQGHGNQPQHF | TGCGCCAGCAGCGGGGGACAGGGGCACGGTAATCAGCCCCAGCATTTT | TRBV5-1 | few | 16 | TRBD1 | TRBJ1-5
CATSRERTGTYEQYF | TGTGCCACCAGCAGAGAGAGGACAGGGACCTACGAGCAGTACTTC | TRBV15 | . | 15 | TRBD1 | TRBJ2-7
CASSKWDRNSPLHF | TGTGCCAGCAGTAAATGGGACAGGAATTCACCCCTCCACTTT | TRBV27 | few | 14 | TRBD1 | TRBJ1-6
CASSIRQGNQPQHF | TGTGCCAGTAGTATCAGACAGGGAAATCAGCCCCAGCATTTT | TRBV19 | . | 14 | TRBD1 | TRBJ1-5
CASIEDRGHGYTF | TGTGCCAGCATCGAGGACAGGGGGCATGGCTACACCTTC | TRBV2 | . | 13 | TRBD1 | TRBJ1-2
CASSLGFTYEQYF | TGTGCCAGCAGCTTGGGGTTTACCTACGAGCAGTACTTC | TRBV11-1 | . | 13 | . | TRBJ2-7
CASSLEGTLGELFF | TGTGCCAGCAGCTTAGAAGGGACACTCGGGGAGCTGTTTTTT | TRBV11-2 | . | 14 | . | TRBJ2-2
CASSGQGADTGELFF | TGTGCCAGCAGTGGACAAGGGGCAGACACCGGGGAGCTGTTTTTT | TRBV2 | few | 15 | . | TRBJ2-2
CATGADEGRNEQFF | TGTGCCACGGGAGCAGACGAGGGCAGGAATGAGCAGTTCTTC | TRBV10-3 | . | 14 | . | TRBJ2-1
CASTPLGGHRDTQYF | TGTGCCAGCACCCCGTTGGGGGGGCATCGGGATACGCAGTATTTT | TRBV7-6 | . | 15 | . | TRBJ2-3
CASSQDQIGVFSGNTIYF | TGCGCCAGCAGCCAAGATCAAATCGGGGTCTTCTCTGGAAACACCATATATTTT | TRBV4-1 | . | 18 | . | TRBJ1-3
CASSPAQGAIGYTF | TGTGCCAGCTCACCAGCACAGGGGGCTATTGGCTACACCTTC | TRBV18 | once | 14 | TRBD1 | TRBJ1-2
CASSLAFSGGEDTQYF | TGTGCCAGCAGCTTAGCTTTTAGCGGGGGGGAAGATACGCAGTATTTT | TRBV7-6 | . | 16 | TRBD2 | TRBJ2-3
CASSEWTSNTGELFF | TGTGCCAGCAGTGAGTGGACATCAAACACCGGGGAGCTGTTTTTT | TRBV25-1 | . | 15 | . | TRBJ2-2
CASSATTSGGAGELFF | TGTGCCAGCAGCGCGACGACTAGCGGGGGGGCCGGGGAGCTGTTTTTT | TRBV7-8 | . | 16 | TRBD2 | TRBJ2-2
CASSLARAGTEAFF | TGCGCCAGCAGCTTGGCACGGGCTGGCACTGAAGCTTTCTTT | TRBV5-1 | . | 14 | . | TRBJ1-1
CASSPIDLTGANVLTF | TGTGCCAGCTCACCGATTGACTTGACTGGGGCCAACGTCCTGACTTTC | TRBV18 | once | 16 | . | TRBJ2-6
CASKTGLVVTEAFF | TGTGCCAGCAAAACGGGGCTCGTAGTCACTGAAGCTTTCTTT | TRBV6-1 | . | 14 | . | TRBJ1-1